This paragraph reports one T cell receptor beta chain. Its cognate antigen has yet to be identified. This sequence may be a read error, since a much larger clone differs from it by one base. This specimen belongs to a study of blood T cells in healthy people across ages (dated by TCRdb to between 2014 and 2017). Study-wide context: In model experiments, roughly one uniquely barcoded TCR beta cDNA molecule per two T cells was captured by template switching. Age-related changes in TCR beta repertoire diversity were measured in the study by deep sequencing normalized with unique cDNA molecular identifiers. The donors were divided into four age groups: young (average around 17 years), middle-aged (approximately 39), aged (around 59) and long-lived (about 90). The study analyzed two additional independent replicas of 1 million unique cDNA reads from the same blood draw for two donors, one aged 18 to 29 and one aged 80 or older. The study at large found these results: Observed TCR beta diversity per million T cells fell roughly linearly with age, and a significant reduction was already apparent by age around 36. There was a strong correlation between observed TCR beta diversity and the percentage of naive T cells measured by flow cytometry. Estimates of total diversity from one million sequenced T cells were regarded as lower bounds and underestimates. Since profiling was done on bulk unsorted PBMCs, naive and antigen-experienced compartments could not be conclusively compared. Because donor CMV infection status was unknown, age-related changes in expanded clonotypes were potentially confounded. The long-lived group showed more naive CD4+ T cells, fewer expanded clones and increased TCR diversity than the aged group, suggesting age selection.

Library preparation was by 5' RACE. Sequencing instrument: Illumina HiSeq 2500. A second about 7 to 11 cycle PCR used a sample-barcoded 5' primer and a J-beta primer mix. A unique molecular identifier was introduced onto each TCR beta cDNA molecule by a template-switch 5' adaptor carrying 12 random nucleotides. At least 2.5 million CDR3-containing paired-end reads were obtained from each sample. All of the RNA was converted into first-strand cDNA using the Mint cDNA synthesis kit, with a TRBC-specific oligonucleotide serving as the primer. Following uracil-DNA glycosylase treatment, a first 18-cycle PCR with universal primers M1SS and BC2_uni_R was performed on all cDNA. As for the authors' bioinformatics: Normalization of each sample was performed by random selection of 1 million high-quality reads, each carrying a distinct molecular identifier. Instead of being binned into consensus sequences, reads that shared molecular identifiers were thrown out. MiTCR, set to a Q25 quality threshold and the strictest error-elimination algorithm, was used for CDR3 identification, clonotype clustering and error correction. A nonparametric unseen species model with Euler transformation was used to estimate lower-bound total TCR beta diversity. The public reads were reprocessed in TCRdb via fastp at Q25 and MiXCR, keeping in-frame beta chains. Every entry covers one CDR3 protein and lists the most common genes and DNA from its rows. Here the V and J calls rest on TCRdb's processing, not on the authors' analysis. This sample has approximately 960,000 distinct CDR3 sequences in its table, and 29% of those were observed once. The ten largest clones represent approximately 10% of the sample.

The roughly 39 donors, aged about 6 to 100 years, were systemically healthy Caucasian individuals from Russia. Each donor gave ten milliliters of peripheral blood, drawn into EDTA-treated Vacutainer tubes. Ficoll-Paque density-gradient centrifugation was used to isolate PBMCs, with at least 6.5 million per sample. Trizol reagent was used to extract total RNA from PBMCs, with at least 6 micrograms per sample. For every donor, flow cytometry on a PBMC aliquot measured the percentage of naive CD45RAhigh/CD27high T cells. V gives up 7 bases and J gives up 2 bases, and the segment between their germline ends measures 12 bases. Taken from the germline V gene (reference sequence), the CDR1 and CDR2 loops are LGHDT and YNNKEL. Taken from cysteine to phenylalanine, the CDR3 has 13 residues. Here the CDR3 DNA is all that survives: 39 bases in frame from base 1. These same records also appear under a second study, on T cells of mothers and their children. That second publication adds: The donors were nine systemically healthy Caucasian individuals, made up of three mothers and their six children. cDNA synthesis used all of the extracted RNA, with 1.5 ug of RNA in each 15 ul reaction. Sample barcodes and 2-4 random nucleotides were added via the M1S primer in the second PCR. More than 8.5 million TCR beta CDR3 reads were obtained from each mother, and roughly 3.1 million reads were obtained from each child. Thymic selection similarly shapes TCR recombination output in related and unrelated pairs, with minor effect from inherited differences. Normalized repertoire overlap was always slightly but never significantly higher in related than unrelated mother-child pairs. Persistent microchimeric T cell clones were not detected, at a sensitivity of approximately 100 clones per million clonotypes. The study used deep NGS to compare TCR beta repertoires of mothers and children, seeking features distinguishing related mother-child pairs from unrelated individuals. The mean age was about 37 +/- 4 years for the mothers and about 10 +/- 4 years for the children. After adapter ligation was performed with NEBNext reagents, the libraries were sequenced on an Illumina HiSeq 2000 with 100+100 nt paired-end reads. To prevent cross-contamination, the mother and child libraries were prepared one month apart and sequenced in separate runs. For each donor, between about 450,000 and 2,300,000 distinct TCR beta clonotypes were identified. Naive TCR beta clonotypes were estimated from low-frequency clonotypes matched to each donor's FACS-determined naive share, without sorting.

The specimen sequenced was blood. This TCR was recovered from a middle-aged woman in good health. The rearrangement combines TRBV3-1 with TRBJ2-7; the D gene could be TRBD1 or TRBD2, each one agreeing over 5 bases. The CDR3 reads as follows: CASTRDGTYEQYF. The DNA sequence follows: TGTGCCAGCACCCGGGACGGAACCTACGAGCAGTACTTC.